One and the same sample provided the 25 T cell receptor beta chains below, sequenced in a study of blood T cell repertoires in COVID-19. Profiling relied on immunoSEQ multiplex PCR, and the TCRdb table lists in-frame clones only, not all of them. In the table there are around 15,000 clones, more than 75% of which are singletons. The specimen was peripheral blood. These receptor sequences come from a man in his 60s with active COVID-19.

The chain recombines TRBV5-1 with TRBJ1-1; D remains unclear. Germline V CDR1 and CDR2: SGHRS, YFSETQ. The CDR3 extends over 18 amino acids. The V and J ends lost 4 bases and 3 bases respectively, with 25 bases between them. CDR3 loop: CASSAARRRSREHTEAFF. In DNA, the CDR3 is TGCGCCAGCAGCGCCGCACGTCGCAGGTCGAGGGAGCACACTGAAGCTTTCTTT.

The rearrangement joins TRBV5-1 to TRBJ1-1, with 8 bases matching TRBD1. CDR1 is SGHRS and CDR2 is YFSETQ in the germline V gene. CDR3 length: 16 amino acids. The V gene end was trimmed by 2 bases and the J gene end by 5 bases; junction bases not matched to a gene: 11. The CDR3 DNA reads as TGCGCCAGCAGCTTCGACAGGGGTGAGGTGGCAACTGAAGCTTTCTTT. As protein: CASSFDRGEVATEAFF.

By its share, this clone is medium-sized. This chain connects TRBV19 to TRBJ1-5, with 9 nucleotides matching TRBD1. Per the germline V gene, CDR1 is LNHDA and CDR2 is SQIVND (reference sequence). The CDR3 runs 16 residues. V dropped 7 bases and J dropped 3; count of bases not matched to a gene: 10. The DNA of the CDR3 is TGTGCCAGTACCCGGAGGGACAGGGATGTCAATCAGCCCCAGCATTTT. Translated, it gives CASTRRDRDVNQPQHF. Drawing the rest from reference TRBV19 and TRBJ1-5, the complete variable domain is DGGITQSPKYLFRKEGQNVTLSCEQNLNHDAMYWYRQDPGQGLRLIYYSQIVNDFQKGDIAEGYSVSREKKESFPLTVTSAQKNPTAFYLCASTRRDRDVNQPQHFGDGTRLSIL.

V usage is TRBV19 and J usage is TRBJ2-2, with 7 positions matching TRBD2. The V gene's germline CDR1 is LNHDA and CDR2 SQIVND (reference sequence). The CDR3 is 16 residues long. Losses at the gene ends were 9 bases for V and 5 bases for J; bases not matched to a gene: 15. This CDR3 reads CASLQYPAAGTGELFF. The CDR3 DNA reads as TGTGCCAGCCTTCAGTACCCCGCAGCGGGGACCGGGGAGCTGTTTTTT.

CDR3 amino acids: CASSLGTGLIAGYTF. Written as DNA, the CDR3 is TGTGCCAGCAGCTTAGGGACAGGGCTAATCGCTGGCTACACCTTC. The genes are TRBV5-4 and TRBJ1-2; 9 bases are shared with TRBD1. Losses at the gene ends were 2 bases for V and 7 bases for J; bases not matched to a gene: 9. This CDR3 region has 15 residues. Looked up from germline, CDR1 is SGHNT and CDR2 is YYREEE (reference sequence).

V is TRBV6-5 and J is TRBJ2-5; TRBD1 is a possible D gene (6 bases). From germline, CDR1 is MNHEY and CDR2 SVGAGI. V lost 6 bases, J lost 2 bases, and 10 bases lay in between. The CDR3 spans 13 residues. The DNA for the CDR3 is TGTGCCAGCAGCGGACAGCTTCAAGAGACCCAGTACTTC. Translating it yields CASSGQLQETQYF.

The rearrangement uses TRBV9 and TRBJ1-4; D is undetermined. Germline CDR1 reads SGDLS; CDR2 reads YYNGEE. The CDR3 is 14 amino acids. With 3 bases removed from V and 0 bases from J, the gap between germline ends came to 6 bases. The CDR3 nucleotides are TGTGCCAGCAGCGCCGTAGCAACTAATGAAAAACTGTTTTTT. Protein: CASSAVATNEKLFF.

The V and J genes are TRBV28 and TRBJ2-7; D uncertain. Germline CDR1 is MDHEN and CDR2 is SYDVKM. This CDR3 has 12 residues. Between the trimmed V and J ends, which lost 4 bases and 3 bases, there was a span of 7 bases. In DNA form, the CDR3 reads TGTGCCAGCAGTTCGGTAAACTACGAGCAGTACGTC. Amino acid sequence: CASSSVNYEQYV.

The chain links TRBV11-2 to TRBJ1-2, with D possibly TRBD1 on 6 matching bases. CDR3 length: 16 amino acids. Germline V gives CDR1 SGHAT, CDR2 FQNNGV. V was cut by 5 bases and J by 7 bases, with 23 bases left in between. The DNA for the CDR3 is TGTGCCAGCAGCCTGGTCGGGACGCCGGGGGGGGCTGGCTACACCTTC. Amino acids: CASSLVGTPGGAGYTF.

The chain joins TRBV27 to TRBJ1-5, with D possibly TRBD1 on 6 matching bases. The CDR3 loop spans 13 amino acids. The germline CDR1 and CDR2 sequences are MNHEY and SMNVEV (reference sequence). V lost 8 bases to trimming and J lost 7 bases, with 15 bases between them. Here the CDR3 reads CASQGGGRQPQHF. DNA for the CDR3: TGTGCCAGCCAAGGGGGGGGAAGGCAGCCCCAGCATTTT.

The rearrangement links TRBV4-2 to TRBJ1-5; D gene uncertain. V lost 3 bases to trimming and J lost 7 bases, with 10 bases between them. The CDR3 has 13 amino acids. CDR1 LGHNA and CDR2 YNFKEQ come from the germline V gene. The CDR3 here is CASSQGVWQPQHF. In DNA form, the CDR3 reads TGTGCCAGCAGCCAGGGAGTTTGGCAGCCCCAGCATTTT.

This chain connects TRBV29-1 to TRBJ2-7; 8 nucleotides agree with TRBD1. With V trimmed by 6 bases and J by 6 bases, 4 bases remained unmatched. Germline V CDR1 and CDR2: SQVTM, ANQGSEA. This CDR3 region has 11 residues. The CDR3: CSVTQGGEQYF. CDR3 in DNA: TGCAGCGTGACACAGGGGGGCGAGCAGTACTTC.

The chain combines TRBV10-1 with TRBJ2-4; D remains ambiguous. V lost 5 bases and J 1 base, leaving 9 bases between the germline ends. This CDR3 is built from 14 residues. CDR1 and CDR2 (germline): WNHNN, SYGVQD (reference sequence). The CDR3 is CASSSREAKNIQYF. The CDR3 nucleotides read TGCGCCAGCAGTAGTCGTGAGGCCAAAAACATTCAGTACTTC.

The J gene is TRBJ1-1, the V gene TRBV5-6, with D perhaps TRBD1 (5 bases). V gave up 4 bases and J gave up 4 bases, with 17 bases separating them. CDR1 and CDR2 (germline): SGHDT, YYEEEE. The CDR3 spans 15 residues. CDR3 protein: CASSQSGGKGTEAFF. CDR3 coding DNA: TGTGCCAGCAGCCAATCGGGGGGGAAGGGCACTGAAGCTTTCTTT.

The chain joins TRBV2 to TRBJ2-1; 8 positions agree with TRBD1. Germline V gene data show CDR1 as SNHLY and CDR2 as FYNNEI. The CDR3 sequence is 16 residues long. After removal of 6 bases from V and 8 bases from J, the junction contained 15 bases not matched to a gene. CDR3 sequence reads: CASRLHTDRGLHEQFF. DNA of the CDR3: TGTGCCAGCAGGCTTCACACCGACAGGGGATTGCATGAGCAGTTCTTC. Supplemented by reference TRBV2 and TRBJ2-1, the full variable domain reads EPEVTQTPSHQVTQMGQEVILRCVPISNHLYFYWYRQILGQKVEFLVSFYNNEISEKSEIFDDQFSVERPDGSNFTLKIRSTKLEDSAMYFCASRLHTDRGLHEQFFGPGTRLTVL.

This chain links TRBV2 with TRBJ1-2; TRBD1 matches 9 bases. CDR1 is SNHLY, CDR2 FYNNEI, per germline. This CDR3 is built from 11 residues. V lost 6 bases and J lost 8; bases outside the gene matches: 1. CDR3 in amino acids: CASRDRGGYTF. For the CDR3, the DNA is TGTGCCAGCAGGGACAGGGGCGGCTACACCTTC.

The rearrangement joins TRBV19 to TRBJ1-6; 7 bases align to TRBD1. The ends lost 8 bases at V and 3 bases at J; junction bases unmatched: 7. The CDR3 is made up of 15 amino acids. Germline V lookup: CDR1 LNHDA, CDR2 SQIVND (reference sequence). Here the CDR3 DNA reads TGTGCCAGTGGAACGACAGGGAACTATAATTCACCCCTCCACTTT. This sequence encodes CASGTTGNYNSPLHF.

The chain recombines TRBV13 with TRBJ2-3, with TRBD2 matching over 10 bases. V dropped 4 bases and J dropped 4; count of bases not matched to a gene: 8. Germline-derived CDR1 and CDR2 are PRHDT and FYEKMQ (reference sequence). The CDR3 covers 16 residues. The CDR3 loop is CASSSSGGRAADTQYF. CDR3 DNA sequence: TGTGCCAGCAGCTCTAGCGGGGGTAGGGCCGCAGATACGCAGTATTTT. Complete variable domain (other parts from reference TRBV13 and TRBJ2-3): AAGVIQSPRHLIKEKRETATLKCYPIPRHDTVYWYQQGPGQDPQFLISFYEKMQSDKGSIPDRFSAQQFSDYHSELNMSSLELGDSALYFCASSSSGGRAADTQYFGPGTRLTVL.

This clone appeared once. The rearrangement uses TRBV5-1 and TRBJ1-1, with D possibly TRBD1 on 5 matching bases. The CDR3 contains 15 residues. V was shortened by 0 bases and J by 7 bases, with 16 bases between the two germline ends. Germline V gene lookup returns CDR1 SGHRS and CDR2 YFSETQ. CDR3 nucleotide sequence: TGCGCCAGCAGCTTGGAAGCAGGGAATTTTGTTGAAGCTTTCTTT. Its translation: CASSLEAGNFVEAFF.

The V call is TRBV25-1, the J call TRBJ2-2; no definite D call. This CDR3 has 14 amino acids. CDR1 is MGHDK, CDR2 SYGVNS, per germline. V was shortened by 1 base and J by 5 bases, with 8 bases between the two germline ends. The CDR3 region has the DNA TGTGCCAGCAGTGAATTCGGGTTGACCGGGGAGCTGTTTTTT. It is translated as CASSEFGLTGELFF.

The chain joins TRBV29-1 to TRBJ1-2; D call uncertain. CDR3 length: 11 residues. Trimming left V 8 bases short and J 6 bases short, with 13 bases between. Germline V gives CDR1 SQVTM, CDR2 ANQGSEA. CDR3 loop: CSTVAGDGYTF. In DNA, the CDR3 is TGCAGCACCGTTGCGGGAGATGGCTACACCTTC.

The CDR3 nucleotides read TGTGCCAGCAGTACACCTTATAATTCACCCCTCCACTTT. It encodes CASSTPYNSPLHF. The chain combines TRBV12-3 or TRBV12-4 with TRBJ1-6; D ambiguous. The CDR3 length is 13 residues. V gave up 5 bases and J gave up 4 bases, with 6 bases separating them.

The chain is built from TRBV5-1 and TRBJ1-2; TRBD1 matches 8 bases. The CDR3 covers 14 residues. Trimming cost V 5 bases and J 4 bases; bases outside gene matches: 7. The germline V gene encodes CDR1 SGHRS and CDR2 YFSETQ. CDR3 in amino acids: CASREGQGIYGYTF. CDR3 sequence (DNA): TGCGCCAGCAGGGAAGGACAGGGAATCTATGGCTACACCTTC.

Only one count was recorded for this clone. The rearrangement links TRBV7-9 to TRBJ2-1, with 8 bases that match TRBD2. The germline CDR1 and CDR2 sequences are SEHNR and FQNEAQ (reference sequence). The V and J ends lost 8 bases and 16 bases, in that order; junction bases with no gene match: 10. There are 11 residues in the CDR3. CDR3 DNA: TGTGCCAGCGGGCCGGGAGGGCTTCCCTTCTTC. The encoded protein is CASGPGGLPFF.

This chain links TRBV5-8 with TRBJ1-5, with D perhaps TRBD1 (5 bases). The V end lost 0 bases, the J end lost 3 bases, and 7 bases lay between the germline ends. CDR3 length: 14 residues. Germline values: CDR1 SGHTS, CDR2 YDEGEE. The DNA for the CDR3 is TGTGCCAGCAGCTTGGAAGGACACAATCAGCCCCAGCATTTT. The encoded protein is CASSLEGHNQPQHF.